This T cell receptor beta chain was recovered during a study of long-term antiretroviral therapy in people with HIV. Study context: About a decade before 2015, the earliest samples were taken when ART was typically delayed.

Survey-level immunoSEQ v3.0 assays were run. Per-sample TRB depth target: about 40,000-55,000 T-cell genomes. Here immunoSEQ multiplex PCR was the method, and the copy in TCRdb shows in-frame clones only, minus some. Of fewer than 45,000 clones listed, roughly four fifths are singletons. V gave up 1 base and J gave up 4 bases, with 4 bases separating them. Looked up from germline, CDR1 is LGHNA and CDR2 is YSLEER. The CDR3 covers 12 residues. A remark on this clone: What it recognizes is unknown.

Overall study findings and caveats: Relative to transplant donor controls, diversity remained lower despite increasing after ART. Those clones which expanded before ART made up the dominant part of the repertoire at all time points.

The sample consisted of unsorted PBMCs, taken 0.3 years after starting antiretroviral therapy. The receptor's source is a man between 18 and 35 years old with HIV. The chain joins TRBV4-3 to TRBJ1-2; D not certain. The CDR3: CASSQGAYGYTF. CDR3 sequence (DNA): TGCGCCAGCAGCCAAGGCGCCTATGGCTACACCTTC.